This passage covers 25 T cell receptor beta chains from one sample sequenced in a study of radiotherapy plus CTLA-4 blockade in lung cancer. The method was immunoSEQ multiplex PCR; TCRdb's version includes in-frame clones alone and lacks a portion of them. The sample lists about 80,000 clones, under 80% seen once, with roughly 22% in the top ten. Sample: peripheral blood, taken from a patient treated with radiotherapy plus ipilimumab. The receptors were sampled from a human donor with non-small cell lung cancer whose response to radiotherapy plus ipilimumab could not be evaluated. Some clones in this sample may be carry-over from other donors' samples.

The chain combines TRBV4-1 with TRBJ2-7; D is perhaps TRBD1 (5 bases). Trimming stripped 3 bases from V and 0 bases from J, with 15 bases between. Looked up from germline, CDR1 is MGHRA and CDR2 is YSYEKL. The CDR3 has 16 amino acids. CDR3 loop: CASSHRAGFLSYEQYF. CDR3 sequence (DNA): TGCGCCAGCAGCCATCGGGCAGGGTTCCTCTCCTACGAGCAGTACTTC.

V gene TRBV6-1 combines with J gene TRBJ1-2; D unclear. The V end lost 5 bases, the J end lost 2 bases, and 9 bases lay between the germline ends. The CDR3 runs 13 residues. Germline-derived CDR1 and CDR2 are MNHNS and SASEGT. The CDR3 sequence: CASSLTENYGYTF. CDR3 DNA sequence: TGTGCCAGCAGTTTGACGGAGAACTATGGCTACACCTTC.

The chain is built from TRBV9 and TRBJ1-4, with TRBD1 matching over 7 bases. Germline V gene lookup returns CDR1 SGDLS and CDR2 YYNGEE. The CDR3 sequence is 15 residues long. V dropped 2 bases and J dropped 7; count of bases not matched to a gene: 8. DNA of the CDR3: TGTGCCAGCAGCGTCCTGGGACAGTCGAGTGAAAAACTGTTTTTT. Translating gives CASSVLGQSSEKLFF.

This clone was observed a single time. This chain uses TRBV28 with TRBJ2-7; a possible D gene is TRBD1 (6 bases). V was trimmed by 5 bases and J by 3 bases, leaving 14 bases between them. This CDR3 has 14 amino acids. In germline, CDR1 is MDHEN, CDR2 SYDVKM. CDR3 loop: CASSAGTPGYEQYF. CDR3 in DNA: TGTGCCAGCAGTGCCGGGACACCCGGCTACGAGCAGTACTTC.

The chain employs TRBV27 and TRBJ2-7; 9 bases are shared with TRBD2. The CDR3 has 14 amino acids. Looked up from germline, CDR1 is MNHEY and CDR2 is SMNVEV (reference sequence). V shed 6 bases, J shed 0 bases, and the junction held 3 bases outside the gene matches. CDR3 in amino acids: CASSRLADSYEQYF. The CDR3 coding sequence is TGTGCCAGCAGCCGACTAGCGGACTCCTACGAGCAGTACTTC.

The rearrangement joins TRBV6-5 to TRBJ1-6, with D unclear. The V end lost 5 bases, the J end lost 7 bases, and 12 bases lay between the germline ends. This CDR3 is 14 amino acids long. Per germline, CDR1 MNHEY and CDR2 SVGAGI. Written as DNA, the CDR3 is TGTGCCAGCAGTGCGGACTGGACCAATTCACCCCTCCACTTT. Protein sequence: CASSADWTNSPLHF.

The chain is built from TRBV4-3 and TRBJ1-2; D is perhaps TRBD1 (6 bases). Trimming took 0 bases from V and 3 from J, leaving 14 bases between them. This CDR3 is built from 16 residues. Looked up from germline, CDR1 is LGHNA and CDR2 is YSLEER. CDR3 amino acids: CASSQERQVSYYGYTF. CDR3 DNA: TGCGCCAGCAGCCAAGAACGACAGGTGTCTTACTATGGCTACACCTTC.

The V call is TRBV6-5, the J call TRBJ2-7, with D tentatively TRBD1 (6 bases). The CDR3 runs 14 residues. The V and J ends lost 7 bases and 2 bases respectively, with 15 bases between them. Germline CDR1 and CDR2: MNHEY and SVGAGI. Here the CDR3 reads CASTPGQSPYEQYF. CDR3 bases: TGTGCCAGCACCCCCGGACAGTCCCCCTACGAGCAGTACTTC.

V gene TRBV25-1 combines with J gene TRBJ2-5, with TRBD2 identical over 8 bases. This CDR3 comprises 15 residues. CDR1 is MGHDK and CDR2 is SYGVNS in the germline V gene. V trimming: 5 bases; J trimming: 4 bases; junction bases outside the gene matches: 9. CDR3 residues: CASSPGGRFGETQYF. CDR3 nucleotide sequence: TGTGCCAGCAGTCCGGGGGGGCGTTTCGGAGAGACCCAGTACTTC.

The chain uses TRBV28 and TRBJ2-7; 11 bases are shared with TRBD1. Trimming at V came to 2 bases and at J to 4 bases, leaving 4 bases not matched to a gene. The CDR3 length is 15 residues. Germline CDR1 and CDR2: MDHEN and SYDVKM. The CDR3 DNA reads as TGTGCCAGCAGTTTAGGACAGGGGGCTAGGTACGAGCAGTACTTC. Protein: CASSLGQGARYEQYF.

This clone has only a few counts. This rearrangement joins TRBV10-3 to TRBJ2-5; D is perhaps TRBD2 (5 bases). Per the germline V gene, CDR1 is ENHRY and CDR2 is SYGVKD. This CDR3 comprises 14 residues. V lost 4 bases and J lost 5, with 14 bases in between. This chain's CDR3 is CAISAPGVVETQYF. For the CDR3, the DNA is TGTGCCATCAGTGCCCCCGGGGTAGTGGAGACCCAGTACTTC.

The genes are TRBV6-5 and TRBJ1-1; D is uncertain. Per the germline V gene, CDR1 is MNHEY and CDR2 is SVGAGI. V was clipped by 6 bases and J by 4 bases, with 15 bases between them. The CDR3 spans 14 residues. Written as DNA, the CDR3 is TGTGCCAGCAGCTACATTCAACGGAGCACTGAAGCTTTCTTT. It specifies CASSYIQRSTEAFF.

The chain couples TRBV28 to TRBJ1-2, with 10 positions matching TRBD1. Per the germline V gene, CDR1 is MDHEN and CDR2 is SYDVKM. The CDR3 runs 14 residues. With V trimmed by 3 bases and J by 8 bases, 6 bases remained unmatched. The DNA of the CDR3 is TGTGCCAGCAGTTTTAGGGGGACAGGGGCCGGCTACACCTTC. Its protein product is CASSFRGTGAGYTF.

The J gene is TRBJ2-1, the V gene TRBV5-5, with 8 bases fitting TRBD1. After removal of 5 bases from V and 0 bases from J, the junction contained 4 bases not matched to a gene. The CDR3 runs to 15 residues. The germline V gene has CDR1 SGHKS and CDR2 YYEKEE (reference sequence). The CDR3 DNA is TGTGCCAGCAGTCGGACAGGGAGCTCCTACAATGAGCAGTTCTTC. Amino acid sequence: CASSRTGSSYNEQFF.

This chain joins TRBV4-2 and TRBJ1-2; 11 bases map to TRBD1. CDR1 is LGHNA, CDR2 YNFKEQ, per germline. Trimming cost V 4 bases and J 4 bases; bases outside gene matches: 14. The CDR3 extends over 18 amino acids. The CDR3 region is CASSRPLARGTGGYGYTF. The CDR3, as DNA: TGTGCCAGCAGCCGGCCCCTGGCGCGAGGGACAGGGGGCTATGGCTACACCTTC.

This clone showed up just a few times. CDR3 in DNA: TGTGCCAGCAGTTTATCACTAGCGGGGGGGCCGGCAGATACGCAGTATTTT. Protein product: CASSLSLAGGPADTQYF. V gene TRBV28 combines with J gene TRBJ2-3, with 13 bases matching TRBD2. There are 17 residues in the CDR3. With V trimmed by 1 base and J by 4 bases, 5 bases remained unmatched. The germline CDR1 and CDR2 sequences are MDHEN and SYDVKM.

CDR3 coding DNA: TGCGCCAGCAGCTTGGGACTAGCGGAAAACTACGAGCAGTACTTC. Its protein product is CASSLGLAENYEQYF. The chain uses TRBV5-1 and TRBJ2-7; 9 nucleotides agree with TRBD2. The CDR3 loop spans 15 amino acids. V was pared by 0 bases and J by 3 bases, with 4 bases of the junction left unmatched. CDR1 is SGHRS, CDR2 YFSETQ, per germline.

The chain has TRBV28 and TRBJ2-5, with 7 bases identical to TRBD2. The CDR3 runs 18 residues. Trimming cost V 3 bases and J 2 bases; bases outside gene matches: 15. Germline CDR1 is MDHEN and CDR2 is SYDVKM. The CDR3, as DNA: TGTGCCAGCAGTTTTGTGCGGGGGAGTGGTAGAAGGCAAGAGACCCAGTACTTC. Its translation: CASSFVRGSGRRQETQYF.

The chain has TRBV5-1 and TRBJ2-3; 8 bases are a match to TRBD1. Germline V gene data show CDR1 as SGHRS and CDR2 as YFSETQ. This CDR3 has 14 amino acids. Germline trimming cut 5 bases from V and 5 bases from J; bases unmatched to any gene: 7. CDR3 sequence: CASRDQGAEDTQYF. In DNA form, the CDR3 reads TGCGCCAGCAGGGACCAGGGGGCGGAAGATACGCAGTATTTT.

V is TRBV28 and J is TRBJ2-5, with 15 bases aligning to TRBD2. Germline V gene sequence: CDR1 MDHEN, CDR2 SYDVKM. J gave up 3 bases and V 3 bases, and 11 bases lay outside the gene matches. The CDR3 sequence is 19 residues long. In DNA form, the CDR3 reads TGTGCCAGCAGTTTCCTCGGACTAGCGGGGGGGCGTCTAGAAGAGACCCAGTACTTC. Protein sequence: CASSFLGLAGGRLEETQYF.

This clone has only a few counts. This chain uses TRBV28 with TRBJ1-2; D not certain. Germline assignment: CDR1 MDHEN and CDR2 SYDVKM. V was shortened by 4 bases and J by 5 bases, with 2 bases between the two germline ends. This CDR3 region has 10 residues. The CDR3: CASSSYGYTF. CDR3 nucleotides: TGTGCCAGCAGTTCATATGGCTACACCTTC.

This chain connects TRBV18 to TRBJ2-7; 8 bases align to TRBD2. Germline loops: CDR1 KGHSH, CDR2 LQKENI. The J segment lost 2 bases and the V segment lost 2 bases, leaving 2 bases of the junction unmatched. This CDR3 contains 14 residues. CDR3 bases: TGTGCCAGCTCACCAGCGGGGGGCCCCTACGAGCAGTACTTC. It yields the protein CASSPAGGPYEQYF.

The chain employs TRBV18 and TRBJ2-7, with 9 bases lining up with TRBD1. The CDR3 has 19 residues. Germline V CDR1 and CDR2: KGHSH, LQKENI. V shed 1 base, J shed 4 bases, and the junction held 17 bases outside the gene matches. The CDR3 region is CASSPRSTGGRSSVYEQYF. DNA for the CDR3: TGTGCCAGCTCACCACGATCGACAGGGGGGAGGTCGAGTGTTTACGAGCAGTACTTC.

This chain connects TRBV6-5 to TRBJ2-7, with 11 bases that match TRBD1. Trimming cost V 6 bases and J 2 bases; bases outside gene matches: 3. This CDR3 is 14 amino acids long. CDR1 and CDR2 (germline): MNHEY, SVGAGI. CDR3 nucleotides: TGTGCCAGCAGAAGGACAGGGGGCCCCTACGAGCAGTACTTC. It yields the protein CASRRTGGPYEQYF.

The DNA for the CDR3 is TGTGCCAGTGGCCTTCACACTGAAGCTTTCTTT. Translated: CASGLHTEAFF. The rearrangement joins TRBV2 to TRBJ1-1; D not certain. V was trimmed by 9 bases and J by 3 bases, leaving 8 bases between them. From germline, CDR1 is SNHLY and CDR2 FYNNEI. CDR3 length equals 11 residues.